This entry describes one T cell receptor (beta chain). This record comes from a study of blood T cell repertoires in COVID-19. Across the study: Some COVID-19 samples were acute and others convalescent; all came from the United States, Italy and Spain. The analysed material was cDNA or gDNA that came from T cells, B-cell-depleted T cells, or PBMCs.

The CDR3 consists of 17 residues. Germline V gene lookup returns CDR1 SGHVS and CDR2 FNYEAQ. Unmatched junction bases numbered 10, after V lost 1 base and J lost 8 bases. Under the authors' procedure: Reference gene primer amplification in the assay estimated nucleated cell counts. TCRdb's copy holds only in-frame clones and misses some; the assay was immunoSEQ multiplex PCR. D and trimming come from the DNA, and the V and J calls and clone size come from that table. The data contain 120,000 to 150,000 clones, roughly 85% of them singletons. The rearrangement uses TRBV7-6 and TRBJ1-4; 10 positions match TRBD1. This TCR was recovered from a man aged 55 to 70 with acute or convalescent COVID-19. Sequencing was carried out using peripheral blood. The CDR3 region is CASSLEAGTGEGEKLFF. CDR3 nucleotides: TGTGCCAGCAGCTTAGAGGCCGGGACAGGGGAGGGGGAAAAACTGTTTTTT.